The T cell receptor (beta chain) described here comes from a study of identical twins. This CDR3 has 13 residues. V lost 2 bases to trimming and J lost 4 bases, with 6 bases between them. Germline V lookup: CDR1 ENHRY, CDR2 SYGVKD. TCRdb re-called the 5' RACE reads with MiXCR, one entry per CDR3 protein. Of under 300,000 distinct CDR3 sequences listed, 11% to 15% are singletons. This chain links TRBV10-3 with TRBJ2-1; D unresolved. Sequencing input: memory (CD45RO+) T cells sorted from blood. The receptor's source is a woman aged 18-29 years in good health. This CDR3 is CAISEGGYNEQFF. In DNA form, the CDR3 reads TGTGCCATCAGTGAGGGTGGATACAATGAGCAGTTCTTC.